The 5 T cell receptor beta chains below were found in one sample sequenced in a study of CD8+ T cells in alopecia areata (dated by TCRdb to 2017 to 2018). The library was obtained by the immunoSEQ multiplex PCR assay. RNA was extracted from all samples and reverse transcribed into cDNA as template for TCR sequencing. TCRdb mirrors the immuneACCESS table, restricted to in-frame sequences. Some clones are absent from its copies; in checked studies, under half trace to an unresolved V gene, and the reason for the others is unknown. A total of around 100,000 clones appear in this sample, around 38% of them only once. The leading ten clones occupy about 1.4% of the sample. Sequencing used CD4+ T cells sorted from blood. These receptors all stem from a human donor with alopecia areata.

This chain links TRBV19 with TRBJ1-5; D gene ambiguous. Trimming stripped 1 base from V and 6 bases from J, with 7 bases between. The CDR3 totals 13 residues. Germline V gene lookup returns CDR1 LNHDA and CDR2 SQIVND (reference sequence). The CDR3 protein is CASSIGVTQPQHF. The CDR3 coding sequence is TGTGCCAGTAGTATAGGGGTTACTCAGCCCCAGCATTTT.

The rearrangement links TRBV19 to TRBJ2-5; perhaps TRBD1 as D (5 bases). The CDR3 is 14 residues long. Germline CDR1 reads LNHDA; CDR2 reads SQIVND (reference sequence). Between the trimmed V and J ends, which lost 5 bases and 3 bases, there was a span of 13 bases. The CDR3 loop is CASSLWQGEETQYF. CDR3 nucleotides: TGTGCCAGTAGTCTTTGGCAGGGTGAAGAGACCCAGTACTTC.

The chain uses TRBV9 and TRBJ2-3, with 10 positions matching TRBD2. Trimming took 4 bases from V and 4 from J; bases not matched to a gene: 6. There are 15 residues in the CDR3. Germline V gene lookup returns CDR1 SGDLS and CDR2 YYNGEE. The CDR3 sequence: CASSFSGGAADTQYF. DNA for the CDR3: TGTGCCAGCAGCTTCAGCGGGGGGGCCGCAGATACGCAGTATTTT.

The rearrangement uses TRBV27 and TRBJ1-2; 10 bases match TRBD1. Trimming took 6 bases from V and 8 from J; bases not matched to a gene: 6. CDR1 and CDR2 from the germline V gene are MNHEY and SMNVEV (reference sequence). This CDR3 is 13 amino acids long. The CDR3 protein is CASRMTGGRGYTF. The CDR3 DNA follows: TGTGCCAGCAGGATGACAGGGGGCCGGGGCTACACCTTC.

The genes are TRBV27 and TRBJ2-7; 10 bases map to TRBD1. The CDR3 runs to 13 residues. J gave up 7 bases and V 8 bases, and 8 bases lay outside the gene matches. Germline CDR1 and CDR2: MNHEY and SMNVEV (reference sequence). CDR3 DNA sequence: TGTGCCAGCGGGGACAGGGGCTGGGGAGAGCAGTACTTC. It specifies CASGDRGWGEQYF.